Here is one T cell receptor (beta chain) with its context. Antigen specificity is unknown. The sample comes from a study of CD8+CD57+ T cells in acquired aplastic anemia. Study as a whole: DNA recovered from sorted CD4+ and CD8+ cells had a mean of roughly 3 ug. Whole-study results and caveats: Some 29 CD8+ CDR3 sequences were shared between patients and controls. Patients were compared with controls for CD8+ Simpson's diversity, and no significant difference emerged.

CDR3 and TCR beta VDJ profiling relied on a genomic DNA template. TCRdb processed the reads anew with MiXCR; each CDR3 protein has one entry. Of under 200,000 distinct CDR3 sequences in the sample, 55% to 70% were seen once. The CDR3 runs to 14 residues. Looked up from germline, CDR1 is ENHRY and CDR2 is SYGVKD. The V and J ends lost 7 bases and 5 bases respectively, with 12 bases between them. This chain links TRBV10-3 with TRBJ1-6; D is undetermined. This TCR derives from a human donor with severe aplastic anemia or a healthy control (not recorded which). Specimen: sorted CD4+, CD8+, or CD8+CD57+ T cells (not recorded which) from PBMCs. CDR3 nucleotides: TGTGCCATCACTCAGGAAGAGAATAATTCACCCCTCCACTTT. It is translated as CAITQEENNSPLHF.